A selection of T cell receptor beta chains follows, all from one sample in a study of PD-1 blockade in mismatch repair-deficient tumors. Using immunoSEQ multiplex PCR, the repertoire was profiled, and TCRdb retains in-frame clones only, with some absent. The sample has tens of thousands of clones, 75% to 85% seen once. Material: peripheral blood, obtained 12 weeks after starting pembrolizumab. The source of these receptors is an adult with mismatch repair-deficient cancer. Both conserved end residues are part of each CDR3. Fields, in order: D gene, V gene, J gene, clone size, CDR3 protein, CDR3 DNA. A D gene is named only where the DNA matches it firmly. Size tells how often a clone was seen (once, few, many) or the class of an expanded clone, and some rows leave it out.

d_call: TRBD1
v_call: TRBV4-2
j_call: TRBJ1-5
clone_size: -
cdr3_aa: CASSHQGQTNQPQHF
cdr3_nt: TGTGCCAGCAGCCACCAGGGACAGACGAATCAGCCCCAGCATTTT

d_call: -
v_call: TRBV2
j_call: TRBJ2-2
clone_size: -
cdr3_aa: CATRLGSTGELFF
cdr3_nt: TGTGCCACCCGCCTCGGATCAACCGGGGAGCTGTTTTTT

d_call: -
v_call: TRBV5-6
j_call: TRBJ1-1
clone_size: -
cdr3_aa: CASSLQGSSALNTEAFF
cdr3_nt: TGTGCCAGCAGCTTGCAGGGGTCAAGCGCTTTGAACACTGAAGCTTTCTTT

d_call: -
v_call: TRBV21-1
j_call: TRBJ2-5
clone_size: -
cdr3_aa: CASTLNMGDQETQYF
cdr3_nt: TGTGCCAGCACCCTTAACATGGGGGACCAAGAGACCCAGTACTTC

d_call: -
v_call: TRBV4-3
j_call: TRBJ2-2
clone_size: -
cdr3_aa: CASSQDIMGGVGVGELFF
cdr3_nt: TGCGCCAGCAGCCAGGACATTATGGGGGGAGTTGGTGTCGGGGAGCTGTTTTTT

d_call: -
v_call: TRBV6-1
j_call: TRBJ1-1
clone_size: -
cdr3_aa: CASSEGRQQAFF
cdr3_nt: TGTGCCAGCAGTGAAGGGCGCCAGCAAGCTTTCTTT

d_call: -
v_call: TRBV5-1
j_call: TRBJ2-5
clone_size: once
cdr3_aa: CASTLGGGGRETQYF
cdr3_nt: TGCGCCAGCACCTTAGGCGGTGGGGGCCGGGAGACCCAGTACTTC

d_call: -
v_call: TRBV7-2
j_call: TRBJ2-5
clone_size: once
cdr3_aa: CASSSQGGETQYF
cdr3_nt: TGTGCCAGCAGCTCGCAGGGGGGGGAGACCCAGTACTTC

d_call: -
v_call: TRBV5-4
j_call: TRBJ1-2
clone_size: once
cdr3_aa: CASSLDIRFVGYGYTF
cdr3_nt: TGTGCCAGCAGCTTGGACATCAGGTTCGTAGGCTATGGCTACACCTTC

d_call: TRBD1
v_call: TRBV28
j_call: TRBJ2-7
clone_size: -
cdr3_aa: CASSFRDRSYEQYF
cdr3_nt: TGTGCCAGCAGTTTCCGGGACAGGTCCTACGAGCAGTACTTC

d_call: -
v_call: TRBV4-3
j_call: TRBJ2-7
clone_size: -
cdr3_aa: CASSQGLQLYEQYF
cdr3_nt: TGCGCCAGCAGCCAAGGACTACAGCTGTACGAGCAGTACTTC

d_call: TRBD1
v_call: TRBV6-6
j_call: TRBJ2-7
clone_size: -
cdr3_aa: CASSRDRGHEQYF
cdr3_nt: TGTGCCAGCAGCCGGGACAGGGGCCACGAGCAGTACTTC

d_call: -
v_call: TRBV29-1
j_call: TRBJ2-1
clone_size: -
cdr3_aa: CSVEGRKPVPNEQFF
cdr3_nt: TGCAGCGTTGAAGGACGGAAACCAGTACCAAATGAGCAGTTCTTC

d_call: TRBD2
v_call: TRBV29-1
j_call: TRBJ2-1
clone_size: -
cdr3_aa: CSARTSERHNEQFF
cdr3_nt: TGCAGCGCGCGGACTAGCGAACGTCACAATGAGCAGTTCTTC

d_call: TRBD2
v_call: TRBV6-1
j_call: TRBJ2-7
clone_size: -
cdr3_aa: CASSPTSGDYEQYF
cdr3_nt: TGTGCCAGCAGTCCGACTAGCGGGGACTACGAGCAGTACTTC

d_call: -
v_call: TRBV30
j_call: TRBJ2-1
clone_size: -
cdr3_aa: CAWSVQWKSETRTNEQFF
cdr3_nt: TGTGCCTGGAGTGTACAGTGGAAGAGCGAGACTAGAACTAATGAGCAGTTCTTC

d_call: TRBD2
v_call: TRBV10-3
j_call: TRBJ2-3
clone_size: -
cdr3_aa: CAIGAGARRDTQYF
cdr3_nt: TGTGCCATCGGGGCGGGAGCTCGGAGAGATACGCAGTATTTT

d_call: TRBD1
v_call: TRBV5-8
j_call: TRBJ2-7
clone_size: -
cdr3_aa: CASSGTGFLSYEQYF
cdr3_nt: TGTGCCAGCAGCGGGACAGGGTTCCTCTCCTACGAGCAGTACTTC

d_call: -
v_call: TRBV4-3
j_call: TRBJ2-7
clone_size: few
cdr3_aa: CASSQRRDAGTPYEQYF
cdr3_nt: TGCGCCAGCAGCCAACGGAGGGATGCGGGAACGCCCTACGAGCAGTACTTC

d_call: TRBD2
v_call: TRBV5-1
j_call: TRBJ2-5
clone_size: medium-sized
cdr3_aa: CASSTGLADQETQYF
cdr3_nt: TGCGCCAGCAGCACGGGACTAGCGGACCAAGAGACCCAGTACTTC

d_call: TRBD1
v_call: TRBV6-5
j_call: TRBJ2-3
clone_size: -
cdr3_aa: CASSFDRVGDTQYF
cdr3_nt: TGTGCCAGCAGTTTCGACAGGGTCGGGGATACGCAGTATTTT

d_call: -
v_call: TRBV27
j_call: TRBJ1-2
clone_size: -
cdr3_aa: CASSSATGLYGYTF
cdr3_nt: TGTGCCAGCAGTTCGGCGACAGGCCTCTATGGCTACACCTTC

d_call: -
v_call: TRBV4-3
j_call: TRBJ2-5
clone_size: medium-sized
cdr3_aa: CASSQVGAEPLSGYTQETQYF
cdr3_nt: TGCGCCAGCAGCCAGGTGGGGGCTGAGCCGCTCTCAGGGTATACACAAGAGACCCAGTACTTC

d_call: -
v_call: TRBV27
j_call: TRBJ2-7
clone_size: -
cdr3_aa: CASSLSTDYEQYF
cdr3_nt: TGTGCCAGCAGTTTATCGACGGACTACGAGCAGTACTTC

d_call: TRBD2
v_call: TRBV5-1
j_call: TRBJ2-7
clone_size: -
cdr3_aa: CASSATSGRSSREQYF
cdr3_nt: TGCGCCAGCAGCGCGACTAGCGGGAGATCCTCACGCGAGCAGTACTTC

d_call: -
v_call: TRBV15
j_call: TRBJ2-7
clone_size: -
cdr3_aa: CATSRSGPGSYEQYF
cdr3_nt: TGTGCCACCAGCAGGTCCGGGCCTGGTTCCTACGAGCAGTACTTC

d_call: -
v_call: TRBV13
j_call: TRBJ1-1
clone_size: -
cdr3_aa: CASSLTGQSYQAFF
cdr3_nt: TGTGCCAGCAGCTTGACAGGTCAGAGTTACCAAGCTTTCTTT

d_call: -
v_call: TRBV2
j_call: TRBJ2-7
clone_size: -
cdr3_aa: CASTEGLPYEQYF
cdr3_nt: TGTGCCAGCACTGAGGGACTTCCCTACGAGCAGTACTTC

d_call: -
v_call: TRBV29-1
j_call: TRBJ2-5
clone_size: once
cdr3_aa: CSVALLAQQETQYF
cdr3_nt: TGCAGCGTTGCCTTGTTGGCACAACAAGAGACCCAGTACTTC

d_call: TRBD1
v_call: TRBV6-1
j_call: TRBJ1-2
clone_size: -
cdr3_aa: CASSESTGQLDYGHTF
cdr3_nt: TGTGCCAGCAGTGAAAGTACGGGACAGCTGGACTATGGCCACACCTTC

d_call: TRBD1
v_call: TRBV5-1
j_call: TRBJ2-2
clone_size: -
cdr3_aa: CASSLGQGGTGELFF
cdr3_nt: TGCGCCAGCAGCTTGGGACAGGGGGGCACCGGGGAGCTGTTTTTT

d_call: -
v_call: TRBV6-1
j_call: TRBJ2-7
clone_size: -
cdr3_aa: CASSQGFQLYEQYF
cdr3_nt: TGTGCCAGCAGCCAGGGGTTCCAGCTCTACGAGCAGTACTTC

d_call: -
v_call: TRBV6-1
j_call: TRBJ2-7
clone_size: -
cdr3_aa: CASKYSGSSYEQYF
cdr3_nt: TGTGCCAGCAAGTATTCCGGGAGCTCCTACGAGCAGTACTTC

d_call: -
v_call: TRBV30
j_call: TRBJ2-1
clone_size: -
cdr3_aa: CAWSALGNEQFF
cdr3_nt: TGTGCCTGGAGTGCGCTCGGGAATGAGCAGTTCTTC

d_call: -
v_call: TRBV28
j_call: TRBJ2-7
clone_size: -
cdr3_aa: CASISGLYHEQYF
cdr3_nt: TGTGCCAGCATCTCGGGACTCTACCACGAGCAGTACTTC

d_call: -
v_call: TRBV27
j_call: TRBJ1-4
clone_size: -
cdr3_aa: CASGRGMDEKLFF
cdr3_nt: TGTGCCAGCGGACGGGGGATGGATGAAAAACTGTTTTTT

d_call: -
v_call: TRBV5-1
j_call: TRBJ2-2
clone_size: -
cdr3_aa: CASSLGIGANTGELFF
cdr3_nt: TGCGCCAGCAGCTTGGGCATAGGGGCGAACACCGGGGAGCTGTTTTTT

d_call: -
v_call: TRBV5-5
j_call: TRBJ1-3
clone_size: -
cdr3_aa: CASSLETLGRGTIYF
cdr3_nt: TGTGCCAGCAGCTTGGAAACCCTCGGCAGAGGCACCATATATTTT

d_call: -
v_call: TRBV19
j_call: TRBJ1-1
clone_size: -
cdr3_aa: CASRGTGEAFF
cdr3_nt: TGTGCCAGTAGAGGGACCGGTGAAGCTTTCTTT

d_call: TRBD1
v_call: TRBV10-3
j_call: TRBJ2-6
clone_size: few
cdr3_aa: CAISGNTGGSGANVLTF
cdr3_nt: TGTGCCATCAGTGGGAATACAGGGGGCTCTGGGGCCAACGTCCTGACTTTC

d_call: -
v_call: TRBV6-1
j_call: TRBJ2-4
clone_size: -
cdr3_aa: CASSEVRILAKNIQYF
cdr3_nt: TGTGCCAGCAGTGAAGTCAGAATATTAGCCAAAAACATTCAGTACTTC

d_call: -
v_call: TRBV11-2
j_call: TRBJ2-7
clone_size: few
cdr3_aa: CASSQGLQLYEQYF
cdr3_nt: TGTGCCAGCAGCCAAGGGCTCCAACTGTACGAGCAGTACTTC

d_call: -
v_call: TRBV18
j_call: TRBJ1-5
clone_size: -
cdr3_aa: CASSPQGSNQPQHF
cdr3_nt: TGTGCCAGCTCACCACAGGGGAGTAACCAGCCCCAGCATTTT

d_call: -
v_call: TRBV5-6
j_call: TRBJ1-2
clone_size: -
cdr3_aa: CASRLLDSEWGYTF
cdr3_nt: TGTGCCAGCCGTCTACTGGACAGTGAATGGGGCTACACCTTC

d_call: TRBD2
v_call: TRBV5-4
j_call: TRBJ2-7
clone_size: -
cdr3_aa: CASSLTSGSREQYF
cdr3_nt: TGTGCCAGCAGCTTGACTAGCGGGAGTCGTGAGCAGTACTTC

d_call: -
v_call: TRBV28
j_call: TRBJ2-7
clone_size: -
cdr3_aa: CASSLRGPYEQYF
cdr3_nt: TGTGCCAGCAGTTTGCGGGGCCCCTACGAGCAGTACTTC

d_call: TRBD1
v_call: TRBV6-5
j_call: TRBJ2-4
clone_size: -
cdr3_aa: CASSRTTGTKNIQYF
cdr3_nt: TGTGCCAGCAGCAGAACGACAGGGACCAAAAACATTCAGTACTTC

d_call: -
v_call: TRBV12-5
j_call: TRBJ1-1
clone_size: -
cdr3_aa: CASGLVVTEAFF
cdr3_nt: TGTGCTAGTGGTTTGGTAGTTACTGAAGCTTTCTTT

d_call: -
v_call: TRBV5-1
j_call: TRBJ2-5
clone_size: -
cdr3_aa: CASTPPSGQETQYF
cdr3_nt: TGCGCCAGCACTCCCCCAAGCGGACAAGAGACCCAGTACTTC

d_call: -
v_call: TRBV28
j_call: TRBJ1-5
clone_size: -
cdr3_aa: CASSLVIQPQHF
cdr3_nt: TGTGCCAGCAGTTTAGTCATTCAGCCCCAGCATTTT

d_call: -
v_call: TRBV19
j_call: TRBJ2-1
clone_size: -
cdr3_aa: CASSRRGNYNEQFF
cdr3_nt: TGTGCCAGTAGTAGAAGAGGGAATTACAATGAGCAGTTCTTC

d_call: -
v_call: TRBV11-3
j_call: TRBJ2-3
clone_size: -
cdr3_aa: CASSRQTTGTDTQYF
cdr3_nt: TGTGCCAGCAGCCGACAAACAACTGGGACAGATACGCAGTATTTT

d_call: -
v_call: TRBV28
j_call: TRBJ2-7
clone_size: -
cdr3_aa: CASSLLPRLAVSYEQYF
cdr3_nt: TGTGCCAGCAGTTTGCTCCCGCGGTTAGCGGTCTCCTACGAGCAGTACTTC

d_call: -
v_call: TRBV7-2
j_call: TRBJ2-4
clone_size: -
cdr3_aa: CASSLGSAKNIQYF
cdr3_nt: TGTGCCAGCAGCTTAGGCTCAGCCAAAAACATTCAGTACTTC

d_call: -
v_call: TRBV5-6
j_call: TRBJ1-4
clone_size: -
cdr3_aa: CASVSGGSNEKLFF
cdr3_nt: TGTGCCAGCGTCTCGGGGGGTTCTAATGAAAAACTGTTTTTT

d_call: -
v_call: TRBV6-5
j_call: TRBJ2-1
clone_size: -
cdr3_aa: CASSYSGYAYNEQFF
cdr3_nt: TGTGCCAGCAGTTACTCAGGGTACGCCTACAATGAGCAGTTCTTC

d_call: -
v_call: TRBV6-1
j_call: TRBJ2-3
clone_size: -
cdr3_aa: CASSELLGRGGTDTQYF
cdr3_nt: TGTGCCAGCAGTGAACTTCTAGGCAGGGGAGGAACAGATACGCAGTATTTT

d_call: -
v_call: TRBV13
j_call: TRBJ2-3
clone_size: -
cdr3_aa: CASTSVGDTQYF
cdr3_nt: TGTGCCAGCACCTCGGTAGGGGATACGCAGTATTTT

d_call: TRBD2
v_call: TRBV11-2
j_call: TRBJ2-4
clone_size: -
cdr3_aa: CASSSVRTSGRNGNIQYF
cdr3_nt: TGTGCCAGCAGCTCCGTTAGGACTAGCGGGAGGAACGGAAACATTCAGTACTTC

d_call: -
v_call: TRBV29-1
j_call: TRBJ2-5
clone_size: -
cdr3_aa: CSVKGYGETQYF
cdr3_nt: TGCAGCGTTAAGGGTTATGGAGAGACCCAGTACTTC